This TCR beta chain was documented in a study of blood T cells in healthy people across ages. A few counts support this clonotype. V lost 4 bases, J lost 1 base, and 13 bases lay in between. The CDR3 runs 15 residues. Per germline, CDR1 LGHDT and CDR2 YNNKEL (reference sequence). Combining a sample-barcoded 5' primer with a J-beta primer mix, a second PCR ran for roughly 6 to 11 cycles. Unique molecular identifiers of 12 random nucleotides labeled each cDNA. A single record per CDR3 protein comes from TCRdb applying MiXCR to the 5' RACE reads. This sample carries around 780,000 distinct CDR3 sequences, roughly 24% of them seen once, and the ten largest clones take around 2.9%. These data also featured in a second study, about T cells of mothers and their children.

The chain has TRBV3-1 and TRBJ1-2; a weak D match, TRBD1 (5 bases). The receptor comes from a boy aged 10-17 years in good health. The material sequenced was blood. CDR3 amino acids: CASSRNNRLNYGYTF. The CDR3, as DNA: TGTGCCAGCAGCCGGAACAACAGGCTTAACTATGGCTACACCTTC.